This record concerns one TCR beta chain sequence. From germline, CDR1 is SGDLS and CDR2 YYNGEE. This CDR3 spans 14 amino acids. Trimming left V 0 bases short and J 10 bases short, with 13 bases between. This entry belongs to a study of T cell changes during pregnancy in multiple sclerosis. The data were produced by immunoSEQ multiplex PCR, yet TCRdb's version contains in-frame clones alone and is incomplete. This table has 70,000 to 80,000 clones, about 93% appearing once. This clonotype originated in a female donor with multiple sclerosis, enrolled in a pregnancy study. V gene TRBV9 combines with J gene TRBJ2-2; D perhaps matches TRBD1 (6 bases). Material: CD4+ T cells from peripheral blood mononuclear cells, obtained before pregnancy. CDR3 DNA: TGTGCCAGCAGCGTAGCTTTGGGGGCCGTGGAGCTGTTTTTT. Its protein product is CASSVALGAVELFF.